The following is a TCR beta chain sequence with its context. This sample was included in a study of cytomegalovirus exposure and HLA in healthy donors. Germline V gene sequence: CDR1 SGHAT, CDR2 FQNNGV. The germline V and J ends were trimmed by 3 bases and 7 bases, with 22 bases remaining between them. This CDR3 region has 17 residues. Amplification used 60 Vbeta primers and 13 Jbeta primers. Sequencing used immunoSEQ multiplex PCR; TCRdb keeps in-frame clones, though not all of them. The data hold approximately 110,000 clones, with 70% to 75% observed a single time. This clonotype originated in a woman in her forties in good health and CMV-seronegative. Sequencing input: PBMCs. This chain connects TRBV11-2 to TRBJ2-4; perhaps TRBD1 as D (5 bases). CDR3 bases: TGTGCCAGCAGCTTGGGAAATACAGGCCTTCTTCGGAACATTCAGTACTTC. Residues: CASSLGNTGLLRNIQYF.